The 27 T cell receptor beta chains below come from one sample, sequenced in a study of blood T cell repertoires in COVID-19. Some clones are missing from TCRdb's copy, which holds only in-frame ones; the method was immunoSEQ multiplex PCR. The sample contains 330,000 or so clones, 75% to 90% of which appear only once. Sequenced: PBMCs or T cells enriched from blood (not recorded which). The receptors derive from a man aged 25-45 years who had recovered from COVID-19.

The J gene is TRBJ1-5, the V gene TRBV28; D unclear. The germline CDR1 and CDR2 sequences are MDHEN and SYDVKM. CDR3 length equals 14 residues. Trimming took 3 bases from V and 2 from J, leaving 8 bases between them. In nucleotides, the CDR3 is TGTGCCAGCAGTTTGAGAGGTCGCAATCAGCCCCAGCATTTT. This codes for CASSLRGRNQPQHF.

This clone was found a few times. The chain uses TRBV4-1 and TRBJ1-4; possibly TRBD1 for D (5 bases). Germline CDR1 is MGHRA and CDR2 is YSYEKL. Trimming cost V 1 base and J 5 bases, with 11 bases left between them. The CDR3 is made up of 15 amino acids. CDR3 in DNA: TGCGCCAGCAGCCAAGGGTACAGGACAAATGAAAAACTGTTTTTT. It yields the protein CASSQGYRTNEKLFF.

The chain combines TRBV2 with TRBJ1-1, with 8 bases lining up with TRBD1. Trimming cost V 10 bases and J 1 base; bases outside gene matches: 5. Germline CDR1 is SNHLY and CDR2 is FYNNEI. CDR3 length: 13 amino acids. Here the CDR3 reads CAIGDRGNTEAFF. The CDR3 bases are TGTGCCATCGGAGACAGGGGGAACACTGAAGCTTTCTTT.

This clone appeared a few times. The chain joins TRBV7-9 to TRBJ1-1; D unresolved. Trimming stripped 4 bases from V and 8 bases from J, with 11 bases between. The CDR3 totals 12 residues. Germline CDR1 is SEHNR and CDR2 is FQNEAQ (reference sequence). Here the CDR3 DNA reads TGTGCCAGCAGCTCCAGACTCGGGGAAGCTTTCTTT. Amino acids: CASSSRLGEAFF. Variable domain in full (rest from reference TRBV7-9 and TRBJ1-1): DTGVSQNPRHKITKRGQNVTFRCDPISEHNRLYWYRQTLGQGPEFLTYFQNEAQLEKSRLLSDRFSAERPKGSFSTLEIQRTEQGDSAMYLCASSSRLGEAFFGQGTRLTVV.

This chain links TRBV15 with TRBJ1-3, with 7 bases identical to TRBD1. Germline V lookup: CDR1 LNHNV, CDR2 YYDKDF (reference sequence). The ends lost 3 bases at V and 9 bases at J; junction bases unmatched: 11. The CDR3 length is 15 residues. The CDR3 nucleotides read TGTGCCACCAGCAGTGGGACAGATCCCGGCGGCACCATATATTTT. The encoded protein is CATSSGTDPGGTIYF.

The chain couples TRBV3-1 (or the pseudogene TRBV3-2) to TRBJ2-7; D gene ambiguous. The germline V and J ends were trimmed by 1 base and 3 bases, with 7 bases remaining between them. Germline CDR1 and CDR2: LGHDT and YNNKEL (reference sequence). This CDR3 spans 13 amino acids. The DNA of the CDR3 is TGTGCCAGCAGCCAAGTACAGAGCTACGAGCAGTACTTC. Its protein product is CASSQVQSYEQYF.

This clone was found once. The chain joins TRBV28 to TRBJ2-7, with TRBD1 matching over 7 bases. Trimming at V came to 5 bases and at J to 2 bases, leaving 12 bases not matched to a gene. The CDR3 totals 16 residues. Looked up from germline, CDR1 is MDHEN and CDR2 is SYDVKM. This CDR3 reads CASSPGTAFAAYEQYF. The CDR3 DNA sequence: TGTGCCAGCAGTCCCGGGACAGCATTTGCGGCCTACGAGCAGTACTTC.

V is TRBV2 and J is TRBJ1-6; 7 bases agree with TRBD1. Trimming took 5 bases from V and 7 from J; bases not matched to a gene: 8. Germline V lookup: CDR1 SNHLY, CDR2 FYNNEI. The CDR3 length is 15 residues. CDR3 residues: CASSKQGSGNSPLHF. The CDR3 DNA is TGTGCCAGCAGTAAACAGGGGTCTGGCAATTCACCCCTCCACTTT. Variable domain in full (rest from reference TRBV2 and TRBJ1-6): EPEVTQTPSHQVTQMGQEVILRCVPISNHLYFYWYRQILGQKVEFLVSFYNNEISEKSEIFDDQFSVERPDGSNFTLKIRSTKLEDSAMYFCASSKQGSGNSPLHFGNGTRLTVT.

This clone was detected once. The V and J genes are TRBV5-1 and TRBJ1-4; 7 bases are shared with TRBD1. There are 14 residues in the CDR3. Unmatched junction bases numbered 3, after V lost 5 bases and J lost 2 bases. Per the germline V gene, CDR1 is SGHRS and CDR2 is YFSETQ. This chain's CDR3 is CASRPTGTNEKLFF. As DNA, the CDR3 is TGCGCCAGCAGGCCGACAGGGACTAATGAAAAACTGTTTTTT.

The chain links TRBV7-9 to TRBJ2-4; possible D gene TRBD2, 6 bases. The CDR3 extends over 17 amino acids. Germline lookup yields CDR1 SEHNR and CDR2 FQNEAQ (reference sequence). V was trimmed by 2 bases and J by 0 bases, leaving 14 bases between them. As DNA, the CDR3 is TGTGCCAGCAGCTTATCTGTGGGGGGACTAGCCAAAAACATTCAGTACTTC. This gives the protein CASSLSVGGLAKNIQYF.

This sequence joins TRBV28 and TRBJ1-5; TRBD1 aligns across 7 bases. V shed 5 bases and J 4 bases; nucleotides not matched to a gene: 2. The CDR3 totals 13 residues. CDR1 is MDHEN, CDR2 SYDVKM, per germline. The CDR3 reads CASSEQGNQPQHF. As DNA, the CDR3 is TGTGCCAGCAGTGAACAGGGGAATCAGCCCCAGCATTTT.

The chain's CDR3 is CAWSVMGQDYGYTF. The CDR3 bases are TGTGCCTGGAGTGTTATGGGACAGGACTATGGCTACACCTTC. J is TRBJ1-2 and V is TRBV30, with TRBD1 identical over 8 bases. The J segment lost 3 bases and the V segment lost 0 bases, leaving 3 bases of the junction unmatched. CDR3 length: 14 amino acids. Germline-derived CDR1 and CDR2 are GTSNPN and SVGIG (reference sequence). The whole variable domain, remainder taken from reference TRBV30 and TRBJ1-2, is SQTIHQWPATLVQPVGSPLSLECTVEGTSNPNLYWYRQAAGRGLQLLFYSVGIGQISSEVPQNLSASRPQDRQFILSSKKLLLSDSGFYLCAWSVMGQDYGYTFGSGTRLTVV.

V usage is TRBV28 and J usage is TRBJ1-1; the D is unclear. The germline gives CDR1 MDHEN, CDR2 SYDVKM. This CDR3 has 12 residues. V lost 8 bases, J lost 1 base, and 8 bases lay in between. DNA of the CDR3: TGTGCCAGCCTTTCTCCGAACACTGAAGCTTTCTTT. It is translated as CASLSPNTEAFF.

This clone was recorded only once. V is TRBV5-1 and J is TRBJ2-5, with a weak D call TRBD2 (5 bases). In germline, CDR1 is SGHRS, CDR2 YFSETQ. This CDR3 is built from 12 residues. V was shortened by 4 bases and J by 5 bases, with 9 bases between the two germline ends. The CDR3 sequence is CASSIAGETQYF. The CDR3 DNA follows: TGCGCCAGCAGCATCGCGGGTGAGACCCAGTACTTC. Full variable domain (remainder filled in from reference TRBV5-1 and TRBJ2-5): KAGVTQTPRYLIKTRGQQVTLSCSPISGHRSVSWYQQTPGQGLQFLFEYFSETQRNKGNFPGRFSGRQFSNSRSEMNVSTLELGDSALYLCASSIAGETQYFGPGTRLLVL.

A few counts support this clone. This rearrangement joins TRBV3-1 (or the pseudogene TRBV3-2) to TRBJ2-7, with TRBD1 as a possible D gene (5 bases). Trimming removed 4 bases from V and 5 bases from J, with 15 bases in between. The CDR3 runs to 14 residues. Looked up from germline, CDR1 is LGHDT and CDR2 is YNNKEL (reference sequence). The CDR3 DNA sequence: TGTGCCAGCAGCCGCACAGGCCAAAGTCACGAGCAGTACTTC. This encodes CASSRTGQSHEQYF.

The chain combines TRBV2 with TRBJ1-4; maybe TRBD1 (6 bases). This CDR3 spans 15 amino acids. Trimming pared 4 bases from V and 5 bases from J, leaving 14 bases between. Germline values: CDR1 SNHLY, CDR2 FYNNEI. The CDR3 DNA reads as TGTGCCAGCAGTGCGAGACAGGCTAAAAATGAAAAACTGTTTTTT. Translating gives CASSARQAKNEKLFF.

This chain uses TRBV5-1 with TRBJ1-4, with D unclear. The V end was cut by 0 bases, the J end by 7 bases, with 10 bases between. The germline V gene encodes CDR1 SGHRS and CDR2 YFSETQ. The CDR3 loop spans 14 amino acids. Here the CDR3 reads CASSLEQRGEKLFF. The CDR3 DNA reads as TGCGCCAGCAGCTTGGAACAACGCGGTGAAAAACTGTTTTTT.

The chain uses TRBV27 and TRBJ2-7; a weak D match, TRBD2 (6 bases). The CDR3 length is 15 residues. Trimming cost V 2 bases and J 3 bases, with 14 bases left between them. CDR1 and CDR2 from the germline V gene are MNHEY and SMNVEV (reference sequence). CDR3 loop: CASSLIGDFLYEQYF. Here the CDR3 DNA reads TGTGCCAGCAGTTTAATTGGGGACTTTCTCTACGAGCAGTACTTC.

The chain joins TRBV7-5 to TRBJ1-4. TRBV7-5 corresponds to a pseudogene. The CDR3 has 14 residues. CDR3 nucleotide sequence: TGTGTCAGAAGCTTGGATGGGAGGGGTGAAAAACTGTTTTTT. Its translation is CVRSLDGRGEKLFF.

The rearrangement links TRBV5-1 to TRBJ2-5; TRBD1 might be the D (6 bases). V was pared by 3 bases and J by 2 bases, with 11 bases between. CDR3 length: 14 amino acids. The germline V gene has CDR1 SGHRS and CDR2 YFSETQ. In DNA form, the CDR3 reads TGCGCCAGCAGCTCAGGGGAGTTACAAGAGACCCAGTACTTC. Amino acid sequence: CASSSGELQETQYF.

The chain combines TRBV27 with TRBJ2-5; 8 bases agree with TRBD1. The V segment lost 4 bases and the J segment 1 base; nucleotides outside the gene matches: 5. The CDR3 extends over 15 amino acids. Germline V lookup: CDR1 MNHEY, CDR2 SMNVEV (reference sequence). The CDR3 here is CASSYRGVTQETQYF. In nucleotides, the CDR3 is TGTGCCAGCAGTTACAGGGGGGTGACCCAAGAGACCCAGTACTTC.

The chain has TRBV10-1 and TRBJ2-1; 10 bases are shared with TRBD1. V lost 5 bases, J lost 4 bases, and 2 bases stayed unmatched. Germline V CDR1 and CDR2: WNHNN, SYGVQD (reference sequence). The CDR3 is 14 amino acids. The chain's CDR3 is CASSPDRGYNEQFF. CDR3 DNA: TGCGCCAGCAGTCCGGACAGGGGGTACAATGAGCAGTTCTTC.

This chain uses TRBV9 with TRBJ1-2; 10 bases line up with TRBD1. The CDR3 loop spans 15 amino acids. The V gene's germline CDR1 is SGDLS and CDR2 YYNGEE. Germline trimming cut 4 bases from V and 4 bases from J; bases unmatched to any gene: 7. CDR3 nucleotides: TGTGCCAGCAGCCCCTCGACAGGGGGCGTCTATGGCTACACCTTC. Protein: CASSPSTGGVYGYTF.

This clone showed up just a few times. The CDR3 here is CSVTWTGVNTEAFF. The DNA of the CDR3 is TGCAGCGTTACCTGGACAGGGGTGAACACTGAAGCTTTCTTT. The chain combines TRBV29-1 with TRBJ1-1, with 9 positions matching TRBD1. The length of the CDR3 is 14 residues. Trimming took 5 bases from V and 0 from J; bases not matched to a gene: 4. The germline gives CDR1 SQVTM, CDR2 ANQGSEA.

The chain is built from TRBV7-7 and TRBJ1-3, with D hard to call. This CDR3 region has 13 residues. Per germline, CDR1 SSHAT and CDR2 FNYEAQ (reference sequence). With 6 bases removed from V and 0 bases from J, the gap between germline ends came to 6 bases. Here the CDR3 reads CASSPSSGNTIYF. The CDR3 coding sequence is TGTGCCAGCAGTCCTTCCTCTGGAAACACCATATATTTT.

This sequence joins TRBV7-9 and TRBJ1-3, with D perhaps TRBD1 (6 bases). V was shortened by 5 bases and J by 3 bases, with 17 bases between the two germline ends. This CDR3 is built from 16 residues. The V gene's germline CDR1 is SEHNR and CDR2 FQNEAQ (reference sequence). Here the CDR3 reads CASSVSTGKRGNTIYF. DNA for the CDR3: TGTGCCAGCAGCGTCAGCACAGGGAAGCGTGGAAACACCATATATTTT.

The CDR3 loop reads CASSPDPQGSGYTF. The CDR3 nucleotides are TGTGCCAGCTCACCCGACCCTCAGGGCTCCGGCTACACCTTC. The chain combines TRBV18 with TRBJ1-2; a weak D match, TRBD1 (5 bases). This CDR3 has 14 residues. From germline, CDR1 is KGHSH and CDR2 LQKENI. Trimming cost V 3 bases and J 8 bases, with 16 bases left between them.